The clone carrying this T cell receptor beta chain was seen ten or more times. The data are from a study of T cells in Graves' hyperthyroidism and ophthalmopathy. Amplification of TCR beta CDR3 regions was performed using RNA transcripts as template. RT-PCR in the first round (using the HTBI primer set) targeted the TCR CDR3. MiXCR, applied by TCRdb to the multiplex PCR reads, yields one record per CDR3 protein. Of fewer than 200,000 distinct CDR3 sequences in the sample, 15% to 20% were seen once. The TCR sequence derives from a woman aged 45-60 years with Graves' hyperthyroidism. Material: blood.

This CDR3 is CANQDRDTDTQYF. CDR3 DNA: TGTGCCAATCAGGACAGGGACACAGATACGCAGTATTTT. The chain has TRBV28 and TRBJ2-3; 8 positions match TRBD1. Losses at the gene ends were 10 bases for V and 2 bases for J; bases not matched to a gene: 5. Looked up from germline, CDR1 is MDHEN and CDR2 is SYDVKM. The CDR3 runs 13 residues.